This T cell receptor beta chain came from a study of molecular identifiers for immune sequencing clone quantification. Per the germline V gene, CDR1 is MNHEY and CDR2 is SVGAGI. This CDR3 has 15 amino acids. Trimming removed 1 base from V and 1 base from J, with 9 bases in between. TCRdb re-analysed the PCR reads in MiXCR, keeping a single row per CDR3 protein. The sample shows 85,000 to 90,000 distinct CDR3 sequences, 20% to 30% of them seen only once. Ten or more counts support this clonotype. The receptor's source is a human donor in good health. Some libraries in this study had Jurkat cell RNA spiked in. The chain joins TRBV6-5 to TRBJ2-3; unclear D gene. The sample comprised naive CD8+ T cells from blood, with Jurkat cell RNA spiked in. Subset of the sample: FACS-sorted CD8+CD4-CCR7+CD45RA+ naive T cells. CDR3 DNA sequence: TGTGCCAGCAGTTACTTTGATGCGGGCACAGATACGCAGTATTTT. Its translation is CASSYFDAGTDTQYF.